This paragraph covers one TCR beta chain sequence. Which antigen it targets is not known. There are no base qualities to consult, and no much larger clone falls within one base. TCRbeta CDR3 regions were amplified from genomic DNA using the immunoSEQ Assay, a bias-controlled multiplex PCR. In the paper's pipeline: The number of nucleated cells in each sample was estimated by amplification of reference gene primers within the assay. Sequence reads were collapsed and filtered to measure the absolute abundance of every unique TCRbeta CDR3 rearrangement. For each sample, productive Simpson clonality was calculated as the square root of Simpson's diversity index across productive rearrangements. TCRdb carries this immuneACCESS record with in-frame sequences only. Its versions omit some clonotypes, under half of them owing to an unresolved V gene in the studies checked, with the rest unexplained. V and J calls and clone size are those listed in that table; D and trimming were worked out from the DNA. This sample lists around 270,000 clones; around 87% were detected once. The top ten hold approximately 2.2% of the sample.

The collaborating institutions used their own protocols to collect whole blood in K2EDTA tubes. Collaborator samples were shipped for TCRbeta analysis as frozen whole blood, isolated PBMCs, or DNA extracted from either sample type. These data originate in a study of blood T cell repertoires in COVID-19 (TCRdb year 2020). Context from the whole study: Collaborator samples came from the United States, Italy and Spain and covered acute and convalescent phases of COVID-19. The material from the prospective study consisted of cDNA or gDNA derived from T cells, B-cell-depleted T cells, or PBMCs. The dataset comprised deeply sampled blood TCRbeta repertoires from subjects exposed to, actively infected with, or recovered from COVID-19. The repertoires were released in a freely available public database meant as a resource for research on the immune response to SARS-CoV-2. Samples came from the ongoing ImmuneRACE study (first 160 participants) plus 1,254 subjects from 6 global collaborators. A de-identified subject ID, COVID-19 status, age in years and sex were almost always included in the sample metadata. Where available, HLA class I and class II types were taken from metadata supplied by the sample provider and were not determined by assay-based typing.

Including the terminal cysteine and phenylalanine, the CDR3 comprises 18 residues. The read is trimmed to its CDR3 DNA, 54 bases read in frame from base 1. CDR1 and CDR2 (SGHTA, FQGTGA) derive from the germline V gene. Unmatched junction bases come to 9, with V trimmed by 2 bases and J by 4 bases. The paper's findings and limits, for the study overall: The amount of clinical and demographic metadata varied by source and participant and was provided uncurated.

The chain is made from TRBV7-3 and TRBJ2-2; 11 bases in between match TRBD2. This TCR came from a woman in her fifties or sixties with acute or convalescent COVID-19. The sequenced sample consisted of peripheral blood. The DNA sequence follows: TGTGCCAGCAGCTTACATGGTCGAGGACTAGCGGGCACCGGGGAGCTGTTTTTT. This codes for CASSLHGRGLAGTGELFF.